This T cell receptor beta chain appears in the sequencing data of a study of T cell responses to AZD1222 COVID-19 vaccine. Study-wide results and limits: It should be noted that donors were predominantly white British and more often female, and clonal diversity was possibly underestimated. Vaccination with two AZD1222 doses was followed by a rise in Spike-specific TCR breadth and depth.

The CDR3 extends over 14 amino acids. V gave up 3 bases and J gave up 6 bases; unmatched junction bases: 5. CDR1 and CDR2 from the germline V gene are SGHKS and YYEKEE (reference sequence). TCRdb keeps only in-frame clones here, not all; method: immunoSEQ multiplex PCR. The table shows 180,000 or so clones, with just under 95% occurring only once. In regard to this clone: Its specificity is unknown.

This material consisted of peripheral blood, taken 28 days after the second dose of the MenACWY control vaccine. V gene TRBV5-5 combines with J gene TRBJ1-1; 10 bases line up with TRBD1. The receptor was isolated from an adult who received the MenACWY meningococcal vaccine as a control. The CDR3 is CASSWGQGTAEAFF. The CDR3, as DNA: TGTGCCAGCAGCTGGGGACAGGGGACCGCTGAAGCTTTCTTT. The variable domain in full, completed from reference TRBV5-5 and TRBJ1-1, reads DAGVTQSPTHLIKTRGQQVTLRCSPISGHKSVSWYQQVLGQGPQFIFQYYEKEERGRGNFPDRFSARQFPNYSSELNVNALLLGDSALYLCASSWGQGTAEAFFGQGTRLTVV.